This T cell receptor beta chain originates from a study of blood T cell repertoires in COVID-19. The wider study: Samples representing acute and convalescent COVID-19 were sourced from the United States, Italy and Spain. Sources were T cells, B-cell-depleted T cells, or PBMCs; the material itself was cDNA or gDNA.

The method was immunoSEQ multiplex PCR; TCRdb's version includes in-frame clones alone and lacks a portion of them. The sample carries 70,000 or so clones, 80% to 85% recorded once. The CDR3 loop spans 16 amino acids. V lost 3 bases and J 8 bases, leaving 21 bases between the germline ends. From germline, CDR1 is SGHRS and CDR2 YFSETQ. This clonotype was sampled from a woman of 80 years or more with acute or convalescent COVID-19. This chain uses TRBV5-1 with TRBJ2-1, with D possibly being TRBD2 (6 bases). The sample was peripheral blood. CDR3 sequence (DNA): TGCGCCAGCAGCTCAAAACAGTTACTAGCCGAGGATGAGCAGTTCTTC. Encoded protein: CASSSKQLLAEDEQFF.